This T cell receptor (beta chain) stems from a study of response to subunit inactivated influenza vaccine. TCRdb redid the calling of the RT-PCR reads with MiXCR, one entry per CDR3 protein. This sample yields about 240,000 distinct CDR3 sequences, of which about 12% are seen a single time; about 7.8% belongs to the top ten. The study, taken as a whole, reports: After each seasonal influenza vaccination, few new T cells are recruited, the authors suggested.

The CDR3 consists of 15 residues. The V segment lost 5 bases and the J segment 7 bases; nucleotides outside the gene matches: 9. Germline assignment: CDR1 SGHTA and CDR2 FQGNSA. This clonotype came up many times. What it binds is not known. The J gene is TRBJ1-2, the V gene TRBV7-2; TRBD1 matches 11 bases. The receptor's source is a man over 45 who received an inactivated influenza vaccine. The input for sequencing was non-naive T cells sorted from PBMCs, taken 14 to 15 days before vaccination. The CDR3 loop is CASSANTGTGGGYTF. In nucleotides, the CDR3 is TGTGCCAGCAGCGCAAACACCGGGACAGGGGGTGGCTACACCTTC.